The entry below gives a single T cell receptor beta chain sequence along with its context. Its cognate antigen has yet to be identified. The sample holds no much larger clone one base away, and base qualities are not on file. Each donor gave one peripheral blood draw, roughly 120 mL on average, collected into heparinised tubes. A BD FACSAria II and a panel including CD45RO, CCR7, CD25, CD127, CD95 and CD27 were used to sort naive, central memory, regulatory and stem cell-like memory CD4+ T cells. Purity was above 95% for every sorted population. Right away, PBMCs were isolated by Lymphoprep density gradient centrifugation and were stained directly, with no culture step. To minimize batch effects, samples were stained and sorted in pairs, one healthy donor with one patient per experiment. The entire amount of isolated RNA was reverse transcribed using the High Capacity cDNA Reverse Transcription Kit, so the sequenced TCRB transcripts were expressed ones. Naive, central memory and regulatory T cell samples underwent deep immunoSEQ sequencing, averaging about 3.5 million total reads per sample. After sorted cells were lysed in RLT buffer, RNA was extracted with DNase-treated RNeasy Micro or Mini kits, with the choice depending on cell number. Each cell subset was processed on its own to prevent cross-contamination, while patient and healthy donor samples were processed together. The immunoSEQ multiplex PCR was used to amplify TCRB sequences from cDNA, yielding 87-bp fragments that span the CDR3 region. The amplicons were sequenced using the Illumina HiSeq platform. In the original analysis: Synthetic template baselines were used to correct PCR bias computationally, reads within Hamming distance 2 were collapsed, and singletons that could not be merged were discarded. Reads were aligned against IMGT to assign V, D and J genes, CDR3 length and insertions or deletions at six rearrangement sites. Within each subset, clonotype counts were normalized to the number of sorted cells before true diversity and Gini coefficients were calculated with the tcR R package. The overlap coefficient, calculated on TCRB nucleotide sequences, was used to measure repertoire sharing. Out-of-frame TCRB sequences from naive cells were analyzed to stand in for the pre-selection repertoire. Held by TCRdb, this immuneACCESS table contains in-frame sequences only and omits some clones. Under half of the omission traces to an unresolved V gene where checked; the cause of the rest is unknown. D and trimming come from the DNA, and the V and J calls and clone size come from that table. A total of 900,000 or so clones appear in this sample, 17% of them only once. 0.02% to 0.025% of the sample is taken by the ten largest.

The data derive from a study of beta chain features in type 1 diabetes (dated by TCRdb to the late 2010s). Describing the broader study: Mean age, gender distribution, total cell number and subset yield were not different between patients and healthy donors. A total of roughly 99,000,000 sorted cells were examined across all samples, and the number of cells per subset was strongly correlated with RNA yield. The study compared the TCRB repertoires of sorted circulating CD4+ T cell subsets in recently diagnosed type 1 diabetes patients with those in matched healthy donors. Regulatory and stem cell-like memory subsets were isolated from only 8 patients and roughly eight healthy donors, whereas naive and central memory subsets came from all 28 donors. The investigation overall reported the following: At VDJ recombination sites, patients with type 1 diabetes made fewer insertions and deleted more nucleotides, a pattern implying thymic rearrangement abnormalities. Only small numbers of individuals were included in the HLA sub-analyses, which left unresolved whether HLA type had any influence on TCRB rearrangement. PCR may preferentially amplify shorter templates, but because patient and control samples were amplified and corrected together, any resulting skew would affect both groups equally. Naive, central memory and regulatory TCRB repertoires appeared more similar among patients than among healthy donors. Because cDNA was sequenced instead of genomic DNA, highly expressing activated cells could be over-represented, though the groups showed no difference in activation or CD3 levels. A moderate but significant shortening of TCRB CDR3 length was observed in type 1 diabetes patients in all four CD4+ subsets.

The V end loses 3 bases and the J end loses 2 bases, and a stretch of 7 bases separates them. Inclusive of the bounding cysteine and phenylalanine, the CDR3 is 13 residues long. This entry keeps only the CDR3 DNA: 39 bases, framed from base 1. Sequences MDHEN (CDR1) and SYDVKM (CDR2) are obtained from the germline V gene. The rearranged segments are TRBV28 and TRBJ1-2; no confident D gene assignment can be made. This receptor was taken from a woman between 18 and 30 years old in good health. Sequencing was carried out using naive CD4+ T cells from blood. This sample's cell subset or site label indicates: true naive CD4+ T cells. This receptor carries the CDR3 CASSFRRNYGYTF. The nucleotide sequence reads TGTGCCAGCAGTTTCCGGCGGAACTATGGCTACACCTTC.